The present T cell receptor (beta chain) was sequenced within a study of blood T cell repertoires in COVID-19 (TCRdb year 2020). With respect to the entire study: Collaborator samples came from the United States, Italy and Spain and covered acute and convalescent phases of COVID-19. The material from the prospective study consisted of cDNA or gDNA derived from T cells, B-cell-depleted T cells, or PBMCs. Subjects who had been exposed to COVID-19, were actively infected with it, or had recovered from it provided the deeply sampled blood TCRbeta repertoires that made up the dataset. A freely available public database, intended as a resource for researchers studying the immune response to SARS-CoV-2, is where the repertoires were released. The samples were drawn from the first 160 participants of the ongoing ImmuneRACE study and from over a thousand subjects provided by 6 global collaborators. The sample metadata nearly always contained a de-identified subject ID, COVID-19 status, age in years and sex. HLA class I and class II types, where available, came from metadata supplied by the sample provider rather than from assay-based typing.

About this clone itself: There is no known antigen for this receptor. Base qualities are not provided; no much larger clone lies one nucleotide away.

Trimming takes 4 bases off V and 5 bases off J; junction bases not matched to a gene: 13. The germline V gene (reference sequence) sets CDR1 to MNHNY and CDR2 to SVGAGI. Including cysteine and phenylalanine, the CDR3 has 16 amino acids. Of the read, only the CDR3 DNA is kept; its 48 bases are in frame from base 1. TCRbeta CDR3 regions were amplified from genomic DNA by means of the immunoSEQ Assay, a bias-controlled multiplex PCR. The paper's processing steps were these. The number of nucleated cells in each sample was estimated by amplification of reference gene primers within the assay. To quantify the absolute abundance of each unique TCRbeta CDR3 rearrangement, sequence reads were collapsed and filtered. For each sample, productive Simpson clonality was calculated as the square root of Simpson's diversity index across productive rearrangements. TCRdb provides this immuneACCESS table in a form limited to in-frame rearrangements. Some clones are lacking; in checked studies, under half of them reflect an unresolved V gene, and why the rest are absent is not known. The DNA gave D and trimming, while V, J and clone size come from that table. The table for this sample lists 250,000 to 300,000 clones; around 80% of them were counted only once. The ten largest clones represent over 4% of the sample.

What the work shows at the level of the full study, not this receptor alone: The amount of clinical and demographic metadata varied by source and participant and was provided uncurated.

In the prospective study, participants were about 18 to 95 years old, resided in about two dozen geographic areas of the United States, and were enrolled through a virtual design. In the prospective study, participants were assigned to cohorts based on the clinical history participants reported in a screening survey and a study questionnaire. In the prospective study, whole blood, serum and a nasopharyngeal or oropharyngeal swab were collected from each participant by mobile phlebotomists. Additional blood draws and questionnaires over an approximately two-month period could optionally be provided by prospective study participants. Before DNA extraction, blood samples from the prospective study were shipped at room temperature or frozen.

The TCR comes from a man aged 30 to 39 with acute COVID-19. Sequenced: PBMCs or T cells enriched from blood (not recorded which). This chain is built from TRBV6-6 and TRBJ1-2; 7 bases in the junction line up with TRBD1. In nucleotides, the sequence is TGTGCCAGCAGTTCCTCAGCAGGGGGATTTGAATATGGCTACACCTTC. Translated, this is CASSSSAGGFEYGYTF.